One sample yielded the 5 T cell receptor beta chains listed below, sequenced in a study of T cell clonality in common variable immunodeficiency. The study's findings and limits: Reportedly, TCR beta sequences from common variable immunodeficiency showed fewer deletions and N-nucleotide insertions.

Profiled with immunoSEQ multiplex PCR; TCRdb holds only in-frame clones, not every one. This sample carries tens of thousands of clones, none of them present only once. For these receptors, no antigen is known. Sequencing was done on a sample of peripheral blood mononuclear cells. These receptors all stem from a human donor with common variable immunodeficiency.

The sample holds a few counts of this clone. Read sequence stops 3 residues before the CDR3 end, and the germline J gene provides the missing end. The rearrangement uses TRBV20-1 and TRBJ1-1, with D possibly TRBD1 on 6 matching bases. Trimming cost V 0 bases and J 1 base, with 9 bases left between them. CDR3 length equals 14 residues. The germline CDR1 and CDR2 sequences are DFQATT and SNEGSKA (reference sequence). The CDR3 here is CSARDRGWNTEAFF. CDR3 DNA (partial): TGCAGTGCTAGAGATAGGGGGTGGAACACTGAA.

This clone occurred many times. The CDR3 goes on 3 residues after the read ends, and that part is filled in from the germline J gene. The chain is built from TRBV20-1 and TRBJ1-2; the match to TRBD1 covers 10 bases. The ends lost 1 base at V and 4 bases at J; junction bases unmatched: 3. Germline V gene lookup returns CDR1 DFQATT and CDR2 SNEGSKA (reference sequence). This CDR3 contains 14 residues. Partial CDR3 DNA: TGCAGTGCTAGAGTACGGGACAGGGGCTATGGC. Translating it yields CSARVRDRGYG. The whole CDR3 protein is CSARVRDRGYGYTF.

In its sample, this clone was seen many times. The observed sequence ends 3 residues before the CDR3 terminus, with the missing tail filled in from the germline J gene. The chain recombines TRBV20-1 with TRBJ2-5; 7 bases match TRBD1. V was pared by 6 bases and J by 5 bases, with 6 bases of the junction left unmatched. From germline, CDR1 is DFQATT and CDR2 SNEGSKA (reference sequence). The CDR3 consists of 12 residues. Incomplete CDR3 DNA: TGCAGTGCAAGGGGGCTTTCGGAGACC. Its protein product is CSARGLSET. Given in full, the CDR3 is CSARGLSETQYF.

This clone has a count of ten or more. With the read ending 3 residues before the CDR3 end, the germline J gene is used to fill in that end. V and J are TRBV6-2 or TRBV6-3 and TRBJ2-1, with 11 positions matching TRBD2. The CDR3 length is 17 residues. Trimming removed 0 bases from V and 3 bases from J; junction bases left unmatched: 4. CDR1 and CDR2 from the germline V gene are MNHEY and SVGEGT. The CDR3 sequence is CASSYSGTSGLYNEQFF. The sequenced part of the CDR3 DNA is TGTGCCAGCAGTTACTCGGGGACTAGCGGACTCTACAATGAG.

This clone was recorded many times. The read finishes 3 residues shy of the CDR3 end, and the germline J gene is used to complete it. This rearrangement joins TRBV5-6 to TRBJ2-1, with TRBD2 as a possible D gene (5 bases). Germline V CDR1 and CDR2: SGHDT, YYEEEE. This CDR3 has 14 amino acids. Trimming removed 0 bases from V and 8 bases from J, with 12 bases in between. The DNA read from the CDR3 is TGTGCCAGCAGCTTGGGACTAAGGGTAGATGAG. Its translation is CASSLGLRVDE. Given in full, the CDR3 is CASSLGLRVDEQFF.